These 28 T cell receptor beta chains came from one sample sequenced in a study of T cells in Graves' hyperthyroidism and ophthalmopathy. The TCR beta CDR3 regions underwent amplification using RNA transcripts as the source. TCR CDR3 regions were first amplified by RT-PCR with HTBI primers. TCRdb processed the multiplex PCR reads anew with MiXCR; each CDR3 protein has one entry. The top ten hold 20% to 25% of the sample, which has roughly 300,000 distinct CDR3 sequences, about 15% seen once. Sequencing input: blood. The receptors were sampled from a woman aged 30 to 39 with Graves' hyperthyroidism.

This clonotype was counted many times. The V and J genes are TRBV27 and TRBJ2-1; perhaps D is TRBD1 or TRBD2 (5 bases each). CDR1 MNHEY and CDR2 SMNVEV come from the germline V gene (reference sequence). The CDR3 runs to 17 residues. V lost 3 bases and J 0 bases, leaving 15 bases between the germline ends. CDR3 bases: TGTGCCAGCAGTTTTAGTGGCCGGGACCGCTCCTACAATGAGCAGTTCTTC. Translating it yields CASSFSGRDRSYNEQFF.

This clonotype was counted between two and nine times. The rearrangement links TRBV2 to TRBJ2-1; 9 bases line up with TRBD2. V was pared by 4 bases and J by 2 bases, with 3 bases of the junction left unmatched. Germline lookup yields CDR1 SNHLY and CDR2 FYNNEI. This CDR3 has 15 amino acids. The chain's CDR3 is CASSVASGTYNEQFF. DNA for the CDR3: TGTGCCAGCAGTGTGGCTAGCGGGACCTACAATGAGCAGTTCTTC.

This clonotype was seen many times. The chain carries TRBV13 and TRBJ2-1; tentative D call: TRBD2 (6 bases). V lost 6 bases, J lost 7 bases, and 19 bases lay in between. The CDR3 spans 15 residues. CDR1 and CDR2 (germline): PRHDT, FYEKMQ (reference sequence). This chain's CDR3 is CASSPWGTGRNEQFF. CDR3 DNA sequence: TGTGCCAGCAGTCCCTGGGGAACGGGGAGGAATGAGCAGTTCTTC.

This clonotype was observed a handful of times. The chain carries TRBV29-1 and TRBJ1-1; D is unresolved. Germline V gene lookup returns CDR1 SQVTM and CDR2 ANQGSEA. This CDR3 spans 10 amino acids. The CDR3 coding sequence is TGCAGAACGCGGGTCTATGAAGCTTTCTTT. It specifies CRTRVYEAFF.

This clonotype was seen ten or more times. This sequence joins TRBV7-3 and TRBJ2-5; a weak D match, TRBD2 (6 bases). CDR1 SGHTA and CDR2 FQGTGA come from the germline V gene. Trimming cost V 5 bases and J 2 bases, with 15 bases left between them. This CDR3 has 15 residues. DNA for the CDR3: TGTGCCAGCAGCCCCCAGAGGGGAGGTCAAGAGACCCAGTACTTC. Translated: CASSPQRGGQETQYF.

This clonotype was observed once. The chain is built from TRBV9 and TRBJ1-5; D uncertain. This CDR3 comprises 13 residues. V dropped 4 bases and J dropped 7 bases, with 12 bases sitting between them. The germline V gene encodes CDR1 SGDLS and CDR2 YYNGEE. The CDR3 loop is CASSFWGGQPQHF. CDR3 in DNA: TGTGCCAGCAGCTTTTGGGGAGGCCAGCCCCAGCATTTT.

This clonotype was found many times. The chain uses TRBV28 and TRBJ2-5; 8 bases are a match to TRBD1. Trimming at V came to 6 bases and at J to 2 bases, leaving 8 bases not matched to a gene. The germline V gene has CDR1 MDHEN and CDR2 SYDVKM. The CDR3 totals 15 residues. The DNA for the CDR3 is TGTGCCAGCAGCCCAATCCGACAGGGGCAAGAGACCCAGTACTTC. This translates into CASSPIRQGQETQYF.

This rearrangement joins TRBV5-1 to TRBJ2-3; a possible D gene is TRBD2 (7 bases). Between the trimmed V and J ends, which lost 2 bases and 8 bases, there was a span of 21 bases. The CDR3 loop spans 16 amino acids. The germline V gene has CDR1 SGHRS and CDR2 YFSETQ. This chain's CDR3 is CASSLSEGGGRSTQYF. The CDR3 DNA is TGCGCCAGCAGCTTAAGTGAGGGGGGGGGGCGCAGTACGCAGTATTTT.

This clonotype was seen ten or more times. The chain links TRBV20-1 to TRBJ2-1; D remains ambiguous. The V and J ends lost 3 bases and 4 bases respectively, with 7 bases between them. The CDR3 has 12 amino acids. Germline V lookup: CDR1 DFQATT, CDR2 SNEGSKA (reference sequence). CDR3 amino acids: CSASAQYNEQFF. DNA for the CDR3: TGCAGTGCTAGCGCTCAGTACAATGAGCAGTTCTTC.

Concerning this clonotype: A read error may be the cause here, since a much bigger clone is one base away. The rearrangement links TRBV29-1 to TRBJ2-5; either TRBD1 or TRBD2 may fit D (6 bases each). Looked up from germline, CDR1 is SQVTM and CDR2 is ANQGSEA. V was cut by 5 bases and J by 2 bases, with 15 bases left in between. This CDR3 is built from 14 residues. The CDR3 region is CSVLMGAGQETQYF. As DNA, the CDR3 is TGCAGCGTTTTGATGGGGGCGGGACAAGAGACCCAGTACTTC.

This clonotype was detected a few times. The V gene is TRBV19, the J gene TRBJ1-1; 9 bases match TRBD1. V lost 3 bases, J lost 4 bases, and 3 bases stayed unmatched. This CDR3 contains 14 residues. Germline-derived CDR1 and CDR2 are LNHDA and SQIVND (reference sequence). CDR3 loop: CASSIDRGGTEAFF. For the CDR3, the DNA is TGTGCCAGTAGTATCGACAGGGGGGGCACTGAAGCTTTCTTT.

A remark on this clonotype: At one boundary the junction diverges from the germline segment, which might be a read error. The V and J genes are TRBV30 and TRBJ2-2; 12 bases agree with TRBD2. The CDR3 is made up of 16 amino acids. Germline assignment: CDR1 GTSNPN and CDR2 SVGIG (reference sequence). CDR3 bases: TGTGCCTGGAGTCCGAAGACTAGCGGGAGAACCGGGGAGCCGTTTTTT. Encoded protein: CAWSPKTSGRTGEPFF.

This clonotype has at least ten counts. This chain's CDR3 is CASSLEGFQETQYF. CDR3 nucleotides: TGTGCCAGCAGCTTAGAGGGTTTCCAAGAGACCCAGTACTTC. V is TRBV7-2 and J is TRBJ2-5; no clear D gene. Germline assignment: CDR1 SGHTA and CDR2 FQGNSA. V gave up 1 base and J gave up 1 base, with 7 bases separating them. The CDR3 sequence is 14 residues long.

The chain employs TRBV30 and TRBJ1-5; perhaps TRBD1 as D (5 bases). V was clipped by 0 bases and J by 1 base, with 7 bases between them. The CDR3 covers 14 residues. The germline V gene has CDR1 GTSNPN and CDR2 SVGIG (reference sequence). The CDR3 DNA reads TGTGCCTGGAGTGTTGGGGGGAGCAATCAGCCCCAGCATTTT. The encoded protein is CAWSVGGSNQPQHF.

This chain connects TRBV19 to TRBJ1-2, with D tentatively TRBD1 (5 bases). The germline V gene has CDR1 LNHDA and CDR2 SQIVND (reference sequence). This CDR3 is built from 13 residues. V lost 7 bases and J lost 6, with 15 bases in between. Here the CDR3 reads CASTRLGLHGYTF. In nucleotides, the CDR3 is TGTGCCAGTACCAGGCTGGGACTTCATGGCTACACCTTC. Supplemented by reference TRBV19 and TRBJ1-2, the full variable domain reads DGGITQSPKYLFRKEGQNVTLSCEQNLNHDAMYWYRQDPGQGLRLIYYSQIVNDFQKGDIAEGYSVSREKKESFPLTVTSAQKNPTAFYLCASTRLGLHGYTFGSGTRLTVV.

This clonotype was recorded at least ten times. The chain couples TRBV9 to TRBJ1-1, with D maybe TRBD1 (6 bases). Germline V gives CDR1 SGDLS, CDR2 YYNGEE. V lost 0 bases, J lost 3 bases, and 9 bases lay in between. The CDR3 loop spans 14 amino acids. As DNA, the CDR3 is TGTGCCAGCAGCGTAGGGGGGGGGCACACTGAAGCTTTCTTT. Translation gives CASSVGGGHTEAFF. Together with reference TRBV9 and TRBJ1-1, the CDR3 gives the full variable domain: DSGVTQTPKHLITATGQRVTLRCSPRSGDLSVYWYQQSLDQGLQFLIQYYNGEERAKGNILERFSAQQFPDLHSELNLSSLELGDSALYFCASSVGGGHTEAFFGQGTRLTVV.

This clonotype came up a few times. The V and J genes are TRBV20-1 and TRBJ1-1; the match to TRBD1 covers 7 bases. Looked up from germline, CDR1 is DFQATT and CDR2 is SNEGSKA (reference sequence). V was pared by 5 bases and J by 1 base, with 4 bases of the junction left unmatched. The CDR3 runs to 13 residues. CDR3 residues: CSAGSGGNTEAFF. CDR3 nucleotide sequence: TGCAGTGCTGGCTCAGGGGGGAACACTGAAGCTTTCTTT.

The chain links TRBV7-9 to TRBJ2-1, with D uncertain. Trimming took off 5 bases at V and 6 bases at J, with 17 bases between the two ends. This CDR3 has 15 amino acids. The germline V gene encodes CDR1 SEHNR and CDR2 FQNEAQ (reference sequence). CDR3 amino acids: CASSQNTGPRNEQFF. The CDR3 coding sequence is TGTGCCAGCAGCCAAAATACCGGCCCACGCAATGAGCAGTTCTTC.

This clonotype was detected many times. As DNA, the CDR3 is TGCGCCAGCAGCCAACTACAGGGGAACACCGGGGAGCTGTTTTTT. Its protein product is CASSQLQGNTGELFF. The V gene is TRBV5-1, the J gene TRBJ2-2, with D possibly TRBD1 on 6 matching bases. The V end was cut by 4 bases, the J end by 1 base, with 11 bases between. Per germline, CDR1 SGHRS and CDR2 YFSETQ. The CDR3 has 15 amino acids.

This clonotype showed up just a few times. Compared with germline, one end of the junction differs, possibly owing to a read error. The V and J genes are TRBV12-3 or TRBV12-4 and TRBJ1-5; D gene ambiguous. There are 14 residues in the CDR3. The CDR3 bases are TGTGCCAGCAATTTAGTGGGCGGAAATCAGCCCCAGCATTTT. It encodes CASNLVGGNQPQHF.

This clonotype was counted at least ten times. The chain joins TRBV11-2 to TRBJ2-1, with D perhaps being TRBD1 or TRBD2 (7 bases each). Germline CDR1 is SGHAT and CDR2 is FQNNGV. This CDR3 is 16 amino acids long. The ends were cut back, 2 bases at V and 5 bases at J, with 16 bases in the middle. The CDR3 DNA reads TGTGCCAGCAGCTTAAGTCAGGGGGGGGAACACAATGAGCAGTTCTTC. Its translation is CASSLSQGGEHNEQFF.

This chain uses TRBV20-1 with TRBJ1-1; the D gene is possibly TRBD1 (6 bases). The CDR3 contains 13 residues. Germline V gene sequence: CDR1 DFQATT, CDR2 SNEGSKA (reference sequence). V lost 2 bases and J lost 1, with 8 bases in between. This chain's CDR3 is CSARRGSNTEAFF. CDR3 nucleotides: TGCAGTGCTAGAAGGGGGTCGAACACTGAAGCTTTCTTT.

This clonotype was seen only a few times. The chain has TRBV6-2 or TRBV6-3 and TRBJ2-1; a weak D match, TRBD2 (5 bases). Germline CDR1 and CDR2: MNHEY and SVGEGT. This CDR3 is built from 13 residues. Trimming removed 2 bases at V and 10 bases at J, with 12 bases between. CDR3 in amino acids: CASSYPSGKEQFF. The CDR3 coding sequence is TGTGCCAGCAGTTACCCTTCGGGGAAGGAGCAGTTCTTC.

This clonotype was seen only a few times. The chain links TRBV14 to TRBJ2-7; 9 positions agree with TRBD2. This CDR3 has 16 residues. From germline, CDR1 is SGHDN and CDR2 FVKESK. V lost 4 bases, J lost 0 bases, and 7 bases stayed unmatched. The CDR3 sequence is CASSPGTSLNSYEQYF. CDR3 sequence (DNA): TGTGCCAGCAGCCCTGGGACTAGCCTCAACTCCTACGAGCAGTACTTC.

This clonotype has ten or more counts. The chain employs TRBV7-9 and TRBJ1-2; tentatively, D is TRBD1 (6 bases). The ends were cut back, 5 bases at V and 5 bases at J, with 12 bases in the middle. Germline V gives CDR1 SEHNR, CDR2 FQNEAQ (reference sequence). This CDR3 spans 13 amino acids. CDR3 DNA sequence: TGTGCCAGCAGCGAAGGACAGCAGTATGGCTACACCTTC. Encoded protein: CASSEGQQYGYTF.

In this sample, this clonotype turned up a few times. The CDR3 is CASRKDSTYEQYF. The DNA for the CDR3 is TGTGCCAGCAGGAAAGACAGTACCTACGAGCAGTACTTC. V and J are TRBV12-3 or TRBV12-4 and TRBJ2-7; weak D call: TRBD1 (5 bases). The CDR3 sequence is 13 residues long. Trimming cost V 6 bases and J 2 bases, with 11 bases left between them.

The sample holds a few counts of this clonotype. The CDR3 reads CATTDGNEQYF. CDR3 nucleotide sequence: TGTGCCACCACGGACGGAAACGAGCAGTACTTC. The genes are TRBV6-1 and TRBJ2-7; no clear D. The germline V and J ends were trimmed by 10 bases and 5 bases, with 12 bases remaining between them. Per the germline V gene, CDR1 is MNHNS and CDR2 is SASEGT. This CDR3 is built from 11 residues.

Of note for this clonotype: At one end, the junction sequence differs from germline, possibly due to a read error. The rearrangement uses TRBV12-3 or TRBV12-4 and TRBJ2-5; D gene ambiguous. This CDR3 has 12 amino acids. This CDR3 is CASSLGSEIQYF. In DNA, the CDR3 is TGTGCCAGCAGTTTAGGGAGCGAGATCCAGTACTTC.